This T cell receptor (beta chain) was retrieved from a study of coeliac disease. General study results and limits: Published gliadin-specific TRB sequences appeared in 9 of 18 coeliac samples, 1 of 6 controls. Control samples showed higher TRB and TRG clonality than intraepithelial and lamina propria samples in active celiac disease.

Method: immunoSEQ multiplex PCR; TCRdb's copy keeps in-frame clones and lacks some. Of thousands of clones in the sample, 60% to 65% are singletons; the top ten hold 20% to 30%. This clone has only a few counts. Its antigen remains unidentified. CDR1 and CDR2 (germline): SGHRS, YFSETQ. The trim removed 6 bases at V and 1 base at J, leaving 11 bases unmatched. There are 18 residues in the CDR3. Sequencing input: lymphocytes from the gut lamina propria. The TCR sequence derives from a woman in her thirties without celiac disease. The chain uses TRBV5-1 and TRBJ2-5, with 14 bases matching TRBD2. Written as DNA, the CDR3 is TGCGCCAGCACCCGACTAGCGGGGGGGGGCCCCATCCAAGAGACCCAGTACTTC. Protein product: CASTRLAGGGPIQETQYF.